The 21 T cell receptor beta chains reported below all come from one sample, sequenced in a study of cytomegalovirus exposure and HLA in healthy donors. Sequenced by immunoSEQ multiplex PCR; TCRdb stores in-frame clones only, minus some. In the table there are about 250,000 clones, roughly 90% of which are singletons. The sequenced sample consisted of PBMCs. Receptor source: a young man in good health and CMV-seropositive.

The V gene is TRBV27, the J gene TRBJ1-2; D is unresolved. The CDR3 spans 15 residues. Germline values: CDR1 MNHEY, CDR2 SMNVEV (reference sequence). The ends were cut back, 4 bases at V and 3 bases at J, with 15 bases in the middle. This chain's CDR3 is CASSSLANPYYGYTF. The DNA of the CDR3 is TGTGCCAGCAGTTCTTTGGCCAACCCCTACTATGGCTACACCTTC.

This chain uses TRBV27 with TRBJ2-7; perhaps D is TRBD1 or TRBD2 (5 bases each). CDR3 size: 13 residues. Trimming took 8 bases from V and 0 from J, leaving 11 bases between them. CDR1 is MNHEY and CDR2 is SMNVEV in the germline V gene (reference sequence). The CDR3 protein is CASWGTDSYEQYF. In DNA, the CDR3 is TGTGCCAGCTGGGGGACGGACTCCTACGAGCAGTACTTC.

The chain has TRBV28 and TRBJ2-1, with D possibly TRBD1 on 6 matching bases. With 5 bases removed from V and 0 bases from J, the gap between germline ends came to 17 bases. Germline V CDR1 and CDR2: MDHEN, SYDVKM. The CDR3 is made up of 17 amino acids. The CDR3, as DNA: TGTGCCAGCAGTACAAGGGGGTACACAAGCTCCTACAATGAGCAGTTCTTC. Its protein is CASSTRGYTSSYNEQFF.

Written as DNA, the CDR3 is TGCGCCAGCAGCTTGGAGCTGGATTCCTACGAGCAGTACTTC. Amino acid sequence: CASSLELDSYEQYF. V usage is TRBV5-1 and J usage is TRBJ2-7; no clear D. The CDR3 covers 14 residues. V lost 0 bases and J 1 base, leaving 8 bases between the germline ends. Germline V gene sequence: CDR1 SGHRS, CDR2 YFSETQ.

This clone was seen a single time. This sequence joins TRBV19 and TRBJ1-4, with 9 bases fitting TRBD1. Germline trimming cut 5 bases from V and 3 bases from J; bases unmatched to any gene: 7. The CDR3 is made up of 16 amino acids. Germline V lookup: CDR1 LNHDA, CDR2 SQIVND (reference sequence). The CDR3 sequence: CASSSGTGLANEKLFF. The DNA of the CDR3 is TGTGCCAGTAGTTCCGGGACAGGGTTGGCTAATGAAAAACTGTTTTTT.

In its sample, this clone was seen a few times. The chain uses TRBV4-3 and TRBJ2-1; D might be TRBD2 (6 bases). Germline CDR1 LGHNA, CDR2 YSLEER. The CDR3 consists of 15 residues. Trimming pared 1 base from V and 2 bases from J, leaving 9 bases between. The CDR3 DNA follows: TGCGCCAGCAGCCAAGGGCTAGCGACCTACAATGAGCAGTTCTTC. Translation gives CASSQGLATYNEQFF.

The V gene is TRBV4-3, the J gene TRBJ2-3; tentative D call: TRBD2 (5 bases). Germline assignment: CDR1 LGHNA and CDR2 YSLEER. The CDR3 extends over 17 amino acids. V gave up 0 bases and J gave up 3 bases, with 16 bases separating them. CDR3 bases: TGCGCCAGCAGCCAAGACTGGTGGGAGATGGGGACAGATACGCAGTATTTT. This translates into CASSQDWWEMGTDTQYF.

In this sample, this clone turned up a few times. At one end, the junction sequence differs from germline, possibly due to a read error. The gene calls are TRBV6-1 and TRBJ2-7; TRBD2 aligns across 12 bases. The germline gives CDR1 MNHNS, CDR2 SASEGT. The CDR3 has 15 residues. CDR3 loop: CASGETSGSIYEQYF. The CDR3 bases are TGTGCCAGCGGTGAGACTAGCGGGAGCATCTACGAGCAGTACTTC.

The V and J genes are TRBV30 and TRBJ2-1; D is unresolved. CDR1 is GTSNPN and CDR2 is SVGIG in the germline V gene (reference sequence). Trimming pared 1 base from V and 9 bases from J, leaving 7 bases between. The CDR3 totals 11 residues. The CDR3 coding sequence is TGTGCCTGGAGTGGTGGCGGTGAGCAGTTCTTC. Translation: CAWSGGGEQFF.

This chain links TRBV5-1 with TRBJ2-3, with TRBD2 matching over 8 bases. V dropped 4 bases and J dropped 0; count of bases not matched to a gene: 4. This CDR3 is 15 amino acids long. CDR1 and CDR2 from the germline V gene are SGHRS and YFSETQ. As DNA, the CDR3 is TGCGCCAGCAGCAAACTAGCGGAAAGCACAGATACGCAGTATTTT. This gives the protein CASSKLAESTDTQYF. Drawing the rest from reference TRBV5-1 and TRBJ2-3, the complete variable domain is KAGVTQTPRYLIKTRGQQVTLSCSPISGHRSVSWYQQTPGQGLQFLFEYFSETQRNKGNFPGRFSGRQFSNSRSEMNVSTLELGDSALYLCASSKLAESTDTQYFGPGTRLTVL.

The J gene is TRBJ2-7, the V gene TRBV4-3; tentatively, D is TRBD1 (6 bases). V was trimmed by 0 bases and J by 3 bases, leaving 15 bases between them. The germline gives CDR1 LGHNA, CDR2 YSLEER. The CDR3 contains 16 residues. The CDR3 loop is CASSQDLRGPRYEQYF. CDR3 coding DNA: TGCGCCAGCAGCCAAGACCTCAGGGGACCTCGCTACGAGCAGTACTTC.

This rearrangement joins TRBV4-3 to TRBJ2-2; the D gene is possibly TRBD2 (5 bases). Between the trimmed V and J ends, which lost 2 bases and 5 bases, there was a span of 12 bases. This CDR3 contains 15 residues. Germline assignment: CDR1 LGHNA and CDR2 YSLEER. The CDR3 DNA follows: TGCGCCAGCAGCCAAAGCGGCTCGAGGACCGGGGAGCTGTTTTTT. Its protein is CASSQSGSRTGELFF.

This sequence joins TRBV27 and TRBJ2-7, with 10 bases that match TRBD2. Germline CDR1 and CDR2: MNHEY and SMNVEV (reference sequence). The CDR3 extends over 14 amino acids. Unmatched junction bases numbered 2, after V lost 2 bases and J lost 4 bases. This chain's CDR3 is CASSLVAGGYEQYF. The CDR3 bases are TGTGCCAGCAGTTTAGTAGCGGGAGGTTACGAGCAGTACTTC.

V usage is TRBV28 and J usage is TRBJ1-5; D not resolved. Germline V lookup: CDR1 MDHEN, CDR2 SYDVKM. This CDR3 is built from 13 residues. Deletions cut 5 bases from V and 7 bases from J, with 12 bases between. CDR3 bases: TGTGCCAGCAGTCCCTATACCCTACAGCCCCAGCATTTT. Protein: CASSPYTLQPQHF.

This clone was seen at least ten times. The CDR3 nucleotides are TGTGCCTGGAATCCGGGCTACACTGAAGCTTTCTTT. Protein: CAWNPGYTEAFF. The chain is built from TRBV30 and TRBJ1-1; no clear D gene. The CDR3 runs 12 residues. Germline CDR1 reads GTSNPN; CDR2 reads SVGIG (reference sequence). Trimming removed 4 bases from V and 3 bases from J, with 9 bases in between.

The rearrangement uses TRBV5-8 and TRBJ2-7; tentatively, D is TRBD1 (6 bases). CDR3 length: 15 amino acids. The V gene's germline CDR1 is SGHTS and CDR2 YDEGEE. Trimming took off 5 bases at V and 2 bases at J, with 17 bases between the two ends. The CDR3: CASRAPGHGTYEQYF. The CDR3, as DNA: TGTGCCAGCAGGGCGCCGGGACATGGAACCTACGAGCAGTACTTC.

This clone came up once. CDR3 amino acids: CASQGVGELFF. CDR3 DNA sequence: TGTGCCAGCCAGGGGGTCGGGGAGCTGTTTTTT. The chain has TRBV27 and TRBJ2-2; the match to TRBD1 covers 7 bases. V lost 8 bases, J lost 7 bases, and 1 base stayed unmatched. The CDR3 spans 11 residues. Germline loops: CDR1 MNHEY, CDR2 SMNVEV (reference sequence).

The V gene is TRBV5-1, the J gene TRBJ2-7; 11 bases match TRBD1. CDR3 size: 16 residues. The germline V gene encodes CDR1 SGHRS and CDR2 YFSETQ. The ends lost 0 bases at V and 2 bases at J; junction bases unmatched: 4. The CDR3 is CASSLGGQGAPYEQYF. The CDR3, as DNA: TGCGCCAGCAGCTTGGGAGGACAGGGGGCGCCCTACGAGCAGTACTTC.

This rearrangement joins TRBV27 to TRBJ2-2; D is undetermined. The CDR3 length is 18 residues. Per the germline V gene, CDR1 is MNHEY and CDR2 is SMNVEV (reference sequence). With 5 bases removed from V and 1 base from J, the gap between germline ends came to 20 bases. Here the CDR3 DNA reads TGTGCCAGCAGTCTTCGTCTTAACCCTTGGAGGAACACCGGGGAGCTGTTTTTT. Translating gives CASSLRLNPWRNTGELFF.

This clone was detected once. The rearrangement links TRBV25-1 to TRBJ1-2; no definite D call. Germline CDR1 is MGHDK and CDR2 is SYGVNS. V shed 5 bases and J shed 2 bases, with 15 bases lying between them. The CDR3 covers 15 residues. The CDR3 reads CASSPHTPGNYGYTF. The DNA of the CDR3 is TGTGCCAGCAGTCCCCATACTCCGGGCAACTATGGCTACACCTTC.

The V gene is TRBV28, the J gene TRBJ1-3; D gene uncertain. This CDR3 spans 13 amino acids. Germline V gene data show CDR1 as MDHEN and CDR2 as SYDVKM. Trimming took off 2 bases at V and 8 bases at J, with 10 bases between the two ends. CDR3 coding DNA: TGTGCCAGCAGTTTACGGTTGGGTGACACCATATATTTT. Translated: CASSLRLGDTIYF.